The 15 T cell receptor beta chains given below trace back to one sample, sequenced in a study of T cells in localized non-small cell lung cancer. Clones were sequenced by immunoSEQ multiplex PCR, and TCRdb holds only the in-frame ones, with some missing. The profile shows 75,000 to 95,000 clones, 80% to 90% of them singletons. This sample comprised peripheral blood, obtained before any cancer treatment. All receptors derive from a man aged 35 to 69 with stage I squamous cell lung carcinoma.

The chain couples TRBV6-4 to TRBJ2-3; D not resolved. The V end lost 5 bases, the J end lost 6 bases, and 15 bases lay between the germline ends. Per germline, CDR1 MRHNA and CDR2 SNTAGT. The length of the CDR3 is 14 residues. CDR3 sequence: CASSNWNNGDTQYF. The CDR3 nucleotides read TGTGCCAGCAGTAACTGGAACAACGGGGATACGCAGTATTTT.

The V and J genes are TRBV15 and TRBJ2-1; D call uncertain. Germline V CDR1 and CDR2: LNHNV, YYDKDF (reference sequence). With 0 bases removed from V and 4 bases from J, the gap between germline ends came to 13 bases. This CDR3 has 16 residues. CDR3 coding DNA: TGTGCCACCAGCAGAGATTCAAGCGTTGGGTACAATGAGCAGTTCTTC. Translating gives CATSRDSSVGYNEQFF.

The V call is TRBV5-1, the J call TRBJ2-3; 8 bases map to TRBD1. J was trimmed by 2 bases and V by 1 base; bases with no gene match: 3. The CDR3 is 15 residues long. The germline CDR1 and CDR2 sequences are SGHRS and YFSETQ. The DNA of the CDR3 is TGCGCCAGCAGCTTGCGACAGGGGAACACAGATACGCAGTATTTT. Its translation is CASSLRQGNTDTQYF. Drawing the rest from reference TRBV5-1 and TRBJ2-3, the complete variable domain is KAGVTQTPRYLIKTRGQQVTLSCSPISGHRSVSWYQQTPGQGLQFLFEYFSETQRNKGNFPGRFSGRQFSNSRSEMNVSTLELGDSALYLCASSLRQGNTDTQYFGPGTRLTVL.

This clone was seen a few times. The chain uses TRBV6-1 and TRBJ2-7, with no clear D. The V gene's germline CDR1 is MNHNS and CDR2 SASEGT. The CDR3 runs to 10 residues. The V end was cut by 8 bases, the J end by 5 bases, with 7 bases between. The CDR3 nucleotides read TGTGCCAGCGGAAGCCACGAGCAGTACTTC. It codes for CASGSHEQYF.

The J gene is TRBJ2-5, the V gene TRBV4-2, with TRBD2 identical over 7 bases. Trimming at V came to 0 bases and at J to 0 bases, leaving 10 bases not matched to a gene. Per germline, CDR1 LGHNA and CDR2 YNFKEQ. CDR3 length: 18 amino acids. The CDR3 DNA reads TGTGCCAGCAGCCAAGATAGAGTAAGCGGGAAGTACCAAGAGACCCAGTACTTC. It specifies CASSQDRVSGKYQETQYF.

V is TRBV7-2 and J is TRBJ2-3; D remains unclear. CDR1 and CDR2 (germline): SGHTA, FQGNSA. Trimming cost V 5 bases and J 8 bases, with 11 bases left between them. The length of the CDR3 is 12 residues. The CDR3 DNA is TGTGCCAGCAGCCCTAATAAGGCTACGCAGTATTTT. This gives the protein CASSPNKATQYF.

This chain joins TRBV6-1 and TRBJ2-7; D unclear. Germline V gene lookup returns CDR1 MNHNS and CDR2 SASEGT. Trimming left V 5 bases short and J 0 bases short, with 11 bases between. This CDR3 comprises 14 residues. CDR3 sequence (DNA): TGTGCCAGCAGTTATGGACCGACCTCCTACGAGCAGTACTTC. Amino acid sequence: CASSYGPTSYEQYF.

The genes are TRBV28 and TRBJ1-2; D is unclear. V was pared by 3 bases and J by 4 bases, with 6 bases between. The germline gives CDR1 MDHEN, CDR2 SYDVKM. This CDR3 has 12 amino acids. The CDR3 loop reads CASSLRAYGYTF. As DNA, the CDR3 is TGTGCCAGCAGTTTGAGGGCCTATGGCTACACCTTC.

The V and J genes are TRBV10-3 and TRBJ2-2; 11 bases agree with TRBD2. The CDR3 is made up of 15 amino acids. V gave up 6 bases and J gave up 5 bases; unmatched junction bases: 5. Germline-derived CDR1 and CDR2 are ENHRY and SYGVKD. CDR3 loop: CAISRLAGSTGELFF. The CDR3 DNA sequence: TGTGCCATCAGCCGACTAGCGGGGTCGACCGGGGAGCTGTTTTTT.

V and J are TRBV19 and TRBJ2-1; D not resolved. Between the trimmed V and J ends, which lost 4 bases and 0 bases, there was a span of 13 bases. CDR1 is LNHDA and CDR2 is SQIVND in the germline V gene (reference sequence). The CDR3 runs to 16 residues. CDR3 DNA sequence: TGTGCCAGTAGTACCTTTACCGCCAGCTCCTACAATGAGCAGTTCTTC. It translates to CASSTFTASSYNEQFF.

V and J are TRBV4-1 and TRBJ2-3, with 13 bases aligning to TRBD2. V gave up 0 bases and J gave up 5 bases; unmatched junction bases: 5. Germline assignment: CDR1 MGHRA and CDR2 YSYEKL. The CDR3 is made up of 17 amino acids. The CDR3 DNA sequence: TGCGCCAGCAGCCAAGATGGACTAGCGGGGGTGGAAGATACGCAGTATTTT. It translates to CASSQDGLAGVEDTQYF.

This clone was found once. As DNA, the CDR3 is TGTGCCAGCAGCCAAAGACAGGGGTCAGAAAAACTGTTTTTT. The encoded protein is CASSQRQGSEKLFF. The chain uses TRBV13 and TRBJ1-4; 8 nucleotides align to TRBD1. CDR1 PRHDT and CDR2 FYEKMQ come from the germline V gene (reference sequence). This CDR3 contains 14 residues. V lost 5 bases, J lost 8 bases, and 7 bases stayed unmatched.

The chain's CDR3 is CASSPRQNNSPLHF. In nucleotides, the CDR3 is TGTGCCAGCAGCCCGCGACAGAATAATTCACCCCTCCACTTT. The chain carries TRBV9 and TRBJ1-6; perhaps TRBD1 as D (5 bases). The CDR3 runs 14 residues. Germline loops: CDR1 SGDLS, CDR2 YYNGEE. Deletions cut 4 bases from V and 5 bases from J, with 10 bases between.

The V and J genes are TRBV5-6 and TRBJ2-7; D gene unclear. There are 11 residues in the CDR3. Trimming took off 4 bases at V and 5 bases at J, with 7 bases between the two ends. Germline lookup yields CDR1 SGHDT and CDR2 YYEEEE. Here the CDR3 DNA reads TGTGCCAGCAGCATTCAGGACGAGCAGTACTTC. The encoded protein is CASSIQDEQYF.

This clone occurred once. The chain combines TRBV28 with TRBJ2-7; 9 bases are a match to TRBD1. This CDR3 has 15 residues. Germline assignment: CDR1 MDHEN and CDR2 SYDVKM. The J segment lost 3 bases and the V segment lost 5 bases, leaving 8 bases of the junction unmatched. CDR3 nucleotide sequence: TGTGCCAGCAGTGCTGCCGGGACAGGGCTCTACGAGCAGTACTTC. Its protein is CASSAAGTGLYEQYF.